These T cell receptor beta chains were read from a single sample in a study of cytomegalovirus exposure and HLA in healthy donors. The data were produced by immunoSEQ multiplex PCR, yet TCRdb's version contains in-frame clones alone and is incomplete. The sample shows 150,000 to 200,000 clones, about four fifths of them seen only once. Sequencing was performed on PBMCs. These receptors were obtained from a man between 18 and 29 years old in good health and CMV-seronegative. CDR3s include the opening cysteine and the closing phenylalanine or tryptophan. The D gene is left open where the match is weak. Only part of the rows carry a size: once, few, many, or a class if the clone is expanded.

V	J	size	D	CDR3	DNA
TRBV7-9	TRBJ2-5	-	TRBD2	CASSFRLAEQETQYF	TGTGCCAGCAGCTTTAGACTAGCGGAACAAGAGACCCAGTACTTC
TRBV7-9	TRBJ2-7	-	-	CASSRGRPYEQYF	TGTGCCAGCTCACGTGGCAGGCCCTACGAGCAGTACTTC
TRBV29-1	TRBJ1-2	-	-	CSVEDEVPPSGYGYTF	TGCAGCGTTGAAGATGAGGTCCCCCCAAGCGGCTATGGCTACACCTTC
TRBV7-2	TRBJ1-5	-	-	CASSLTVNQPQHF	TGTGCCAGCAGCTTGACAGTTAATCAGCCCCAGCATTTT
TRBV6-6	TRBJ1-1	-	-	CASSPTTGWSEAFF	TGTGCCAGCAGCCCAACAACAGGTTGGTCTGAAGCTTTCTTT
TRBV28	TRBJ1-5	once	-	CASSLTGTSNQPQHF	TGTGCCAGCAGTTTAACAGGGACAAGCAATCAGCCCCAGCATTTT
TRBV29-1	TRBJ2-1	few	TRBD1	CSVEKTGFEQFF	TGCAGCGTTGAAAAGACAGGGTTTGAGCAGTTCTTC
TRBV10-1	TRBJ2-2	-	TRBD1	CASRGQVAGELFF	TGCGCCAGCAGGGGACAGGTCGCCGGGGAGCTGTTTTTT
TRBV9	TRBJ1-2	-	TRBD1	CASSVVVTGADGYTF	TGTGCCAGCAGCGTAGTAGTGACAGGGGCCGATGGCTACACCTTC
TRBV9	TRBJ2-7	-	-	CASSGAALGEQYF	TGTGCCAGCAGCGGGGCCGCGTTAGGTGAGCAGTACTTC
TRBV6-5	TRBJ2-3	-	-	CASSYARATDTQYF	TGTGCCAGCAGTTACGCCAGGGCGACAGATACGCAGTATTTT
TRBV7-9	TRBJ1-4	-	TRBD1	CASSSDRDRGEKLFF	TGTGCCAGCAGCTCCGACCGGGACAGGGGAGAAAAACTGTTTTTT
TRBV4-3	TRBJ1-3	once	-	CASSQEVAGRGNTIYF	TGCGCCAGCAGCCAAGAAGTGGCGGGGAGGGGAAACACCATATATTTT
TRBV28	TRBJ1-3	-	-	CASGGTALLGNTIYF	TGTGCCAGCGGAGGGACGGCTCTTCTTGGAAACACCATATATTTT
TRBV21-1	TRBJ2-2	-	-	CARIKAASGRVNTGELFF	TGTGCCAGGATAAAGGCGGCTAGCGGGAGGGTTAACACCGGGGAGCTGTTTTTT
TRBV30	TRBJ1-5	-	TRBD1	CAWSTGANQPQHF	TGTGCCTGGTCAACAGGGGCAAACCAGCCCCAGCATTTT
TRBV5-3	TRBJ2-3	-	TRBD2	CARSLFNGGNFSTDTQYF	TGTGCCAGAAGCTTGTTTAACGGGGGGAACTTTAGCACAGATACGCAGTATTTT
TRBV7-2	TRBJ2-3	once	TRBD2	CASSYEPTGGATQYF	TGTGCCAGCAGCTACGAACCGACCGGGGGGGCTACGCAGTATTTT
TRBV7-9	TRBJ1-2	-	-	CASSAAGYDYGYTF	TGTGCCAGCAGCGCGGCAGGGTACGACTATGGCTACACCTTC
TRBV2	TRBJ1-3	few	-	CASSLDSRNTIYF	TGTGCCAGCAGTTTGGACAGCCGAAACACCATATATTTT
TRBV10-3	TRBJ1-2	-	TRBD1	CATRTAGTDYGYTF	TGTGCCACCCGGACGGCAGGGACAGACTATGGCTACACCTTC
TRBV5-1	TRBJ2-7	-	TRBD1	CASSGQGGSYEQYF	TGCGCCAGCAGTGGACAGGGTGGGTCCTACGAGCAGTACTTC
TRBV18	TRBJ2-7	-	TRBD2	CASSPRGRLAGDHGISLYEQYF	TGTGCCAGCTCACCAAGGGGACGACTAGCGGGAGATCATGGCATCAGCCTCTACGAGCAGTACTTC
TRBV9	TRBJ2-5	-	TRBD2	CASSVVGLAGGETQYF	TGTGCCAGCAGCGTAGTAGGACTAGCGGGTGGAGAGACCCAGTACTTC
TRBV7-2	TRBJ1-5	-	TRBD1	CASSPGQGQPQHF	TGTGCCAGCAGCCCGGGACAGGGTCAGCCCCAGCATTTT
TRBV19	TRBJ1-1	-	-	CASSISRGPMNTEAFF	TGTGCCAGTAGTATATCCAGGGGCCCCATGAACACTGAAGCTTTCTTT
TRBV18	TRBJ1-5	-	-	CASSPTGNQPQHF	TGTGCCAGCTCACCAACAGGCAATCAGCCCCAGCATTTT
TRBV5-6	TRBJ2-5	-	-	CASSLYLTRGAIETQYF	TGTGCCAGCAGCTTGTACCTGACCAGGGGTGCGATAGAGACCCAGTACTTC
TRBV5-5	TRBJ2-3	once	-	CASKDRQFQADTQYF	TGTGCCAGCAAGGATAGACAGTTCCAGGCAGATACGCAGTATTTT
TRBV27	TRBJ2-6	few	-	CASSLKQGFGGANVLTF	TGTGCCAGCAGTTTAAAACAGGGATTTGGTGGGGCCAACGTCCTGACTTTC
TRBV4-2	TRBJ2-4	-	-	CASSPEQNRLAKNIQYF	TGTGCCAGCAGCCCTGAACAGAACAGGCTAGCCAAAAACATTCAGTACTTC
TRBV15	TRBJ2-3	-	TRBD1	CATSSTDRGRDTQYF	TGTGCCACCAGCAGCACCGACAGGGGGAGAGATACGCAGTATTTT
TRBV6-6	TRBJ2-7	-	-	CASSSDSYEQYF	TGTGCCAGCAGTTCAGACAGCTACGAGCAGTACTTC
TRBV7-6	TRBJ2-1	few	TRBD2	CASSLGLLAGGQNEQFF	TGTGCCAGCAGCTTAGGTCTCTTAGCGGGAGGGCAGAATGAGCAGTTCTTC
TRBV7-9	TRBJ2-5	-	TRBD2	CASSLALAGETQYF	TGTGCCAGCAGCTTAGCTCTAGCGGGAGAGACCCAGTACTTC
TRBV7-6	TRBJ1-1	-	-	CASSLDGGGNEAFF	TGTGCCAGCAGCTTAGACGGTGGCGGGAATGAAGCTTTCTTT
TRBV6-5	TRBJ2-1	-	TRBD1	CASSSGTATQFF	TGTGCCAGCAGTTCCGGGACAGCGACCCAGTTCTTC
TRBV27	TRBJ2-7	-	-	CASSLGATVQYEQYF	TGTGCCAGCAGCTTGGGGGCCACAGTTCAATACGAGCAGTACTTC
TRBV13	TRBJ2-7	few	TRBD2	CASSSILAGETYEQYF	TGTGCCAGCAGCTCGATACTAGCGGGGGAGACCTACGAGCAGTACTTC
TRBV5-4	TRBJ2-1	-	-	CASSVAENNEQFF	TGTGCCAGCAGCGTGGCAGAAAACAATGAGCAGTTCTTC
TRBV7-7	TRBJ2-5	-	TRBD1	CASSLGDRGKTQYF	TGTGCTAGCAGCTTAGGGGACAGGGGAAAGACCCAGTACTTC
TRBV19	TRBJ2-6	once	TRBD1	CASSIARDSASGANVLTF	TGTGCCAGTAGTATAGCCCGGGACAGCGCCTCTGGGGCCAACGTCCTGACTTTC
TRBV7-2	TRBJ2-5	-	-	CASSLVHGETQYF	TGTGCCAGCAGCTTAGTACACGGGGAGACCCAGTACTTC
TRBV6-1	TRBJ1-1	-	TRBD1	CASKTGETMNTEAFF	TGTGCCAGCAAGACAGGGGAGACTATGAACACTGAAGCTTTCTTT
TRBV6-6	TRBJ1-4	-	TRBD1	CASSFGQDEKLFF	TGTGCCAGCAGTTTTGGACAGGATGAAAAACTGTTTTTT
TRBV5-1	TRBJ1-2	few	TRBD1	CASSPREGGVGVYGYTF	TGCGCCAGCAGCCCCCGGGAAGGGGGCGTCGGAGTCTATGGCTACACCTTC
TRBV6-5	TRBJ1-2	-	-	CASSPGTNYGYTF	TGTGCCAGCAGCCCCGGGACAAACTATGGCTACACCTTC